The 5 T cell receptor beta chains listed next were all sequenced from one sample in a study of T cells in Graves' hyperthyroidism and ophthalmopathy. Template material for amplifying TCR beta CDR3 regions consisted of RNA transcripts. TCR CDR3 underwent first-round RT-PCR with the HTBI primer set. MiXCR, applied by TCRdb to the multiplex PCR reads, yields one record per CDR3 protein. Here the sample spans over 700,000 distinct CDR3 sequences, approximately 36% being singletons. Sequencing used blood. Receptor source: a woman aged 35 to 49 with Graves' hyperthyroidism.

About this clonotype itself: This may come from a read error, since a much larger clone is one base off. The chain is built from TRBV20-1 and TRBJ1-5; D is possibly TRBD1 (6 bases). Germline CDR1 reads DFQATT; CDR2 reads SNEGSKA (reference sequence). The length of the CDR3 is 14 residues. Trimming left V 7 bases short and J 1 base short, with 14 bases between. CDR3: CSVFRGDSNQPQHF. In nucleotides, the CDR3 is TGCAGTGTTTTTAGGGGGGACAGCAATCAGCCCCAGCATTTT.

This chain links TRBV6-1 with TRBJ1-1, with D perhaps matching TRBD1 (5 bases). This CDR3 contains 13 residues. Per germline, CDR1 MNHNS and CDR2 SASEGT. Trimming took 3 bases from V and 8 from J, leaving 13 bases between them. CDR3 region: CASSEGDRWEAFF. CDR3 bases: TGTGCCAGCAGTGAGGGGGATCGGTGGGAAGCTTTCTTT.

This clonotype showed up just a few times. This chain joins TRBV6-6 and TRBJ1-1; D uncertain. The germline V and J ends were trimmed by 0 bases and 1 base, with 12 bases remaining between them. CDR1 and CDR2 (germline): MNHNY, SVGAGI (reference sequence). The CDR3 contains 16 residues. The CDR3 coding sequence is TGTGCCAGCAGTTACTCGATGGCGAGGACGAACACTGAAGCTTTCTTT. Translating it yields CASSYSMARTNTEAFF.

This clonotype was counted between two and nine times. CDR3 nucleotides: TGTGCCAGCAGCGCCACTAGGGGAGGGACCGGGGAGCTGTTTTTT. Amino acid sequence: CASSATRGGTGELFF. The J gene is TRBJ2-2, the V gene TRBV2; TRBD2 matches at 7 bases. The junction had 9 bases not matched to a gene; V was cut back by 6 bases and J by 5 bases. The CDR3 runs to 15 residues. Looked up from germline, CDR1 is SNHLY and CDR2 is FYNNEI.

On this clonotype: Since no conserved phenylalanine or tryptophan closes the CDR3, a read error is the likely cause. V gene TRBV6-5 combines with J gene TRBJ1-6; D ambiguous. The germline V and J ends were trimmed by 0 bases and 7 bases, with 16 bases remaining between them. Germline-derived CDR1 and CDR2 are MNHEY and SVGAGI. The length of the CDR3 is 17 residues. The CDR3 here is CASSYSSPRRRNSPLHL. The CDR3 DNA reads TGTGCCAGCAGTTACTCGAGCCCCCGCAGAAGAAATTCACCCCTCCACCTT.